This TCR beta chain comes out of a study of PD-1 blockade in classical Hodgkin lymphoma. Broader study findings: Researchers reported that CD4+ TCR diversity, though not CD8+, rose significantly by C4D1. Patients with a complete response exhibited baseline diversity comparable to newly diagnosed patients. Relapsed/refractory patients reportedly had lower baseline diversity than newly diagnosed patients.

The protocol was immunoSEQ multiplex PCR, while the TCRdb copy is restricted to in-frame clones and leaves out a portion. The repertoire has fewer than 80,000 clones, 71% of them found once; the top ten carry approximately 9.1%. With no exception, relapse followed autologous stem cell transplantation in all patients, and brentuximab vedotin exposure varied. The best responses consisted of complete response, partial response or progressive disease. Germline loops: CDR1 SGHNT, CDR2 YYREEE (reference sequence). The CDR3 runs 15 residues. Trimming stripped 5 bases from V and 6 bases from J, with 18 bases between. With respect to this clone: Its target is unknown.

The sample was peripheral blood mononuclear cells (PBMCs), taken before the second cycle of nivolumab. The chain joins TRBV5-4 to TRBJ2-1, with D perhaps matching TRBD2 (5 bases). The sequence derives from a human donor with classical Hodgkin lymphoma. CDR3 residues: CASSLAQAVFNEQFF. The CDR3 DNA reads TGTGCCAGCAGTCTTGCTCAAGCGGTTTTCAATGAGCAGTTCTTC.